The T cell receptor beta chain under discussion was sequenced for a study of blood T cell repertoires in COVID-19. Seattle patient enrollment occurred during active infection, with longitudinal follow-up thereafter. This CDR3 is 14 amino acids long. V shed 5 bases and J shed 0 bases, with 10 bases lying between them. Looked up from germline, CDR1 is PRHDT and CDR2 is FYEKMQ (reference sequence). This table comes from immunoSEQ multiplex PCR, and its TCRdb copy is limited to in-frame clones, with some not included. This repertoire shows some 130,000 clones, roughly 91% found once; its top ten account for roughly 4%.

The rearrangement links TRBV13 to TRBJ1-2; unclear D gene. This receptor was taken from a man aged 60 to 69 with COVID-19, enrolled during active disease. Sequencing was performed on peripheral blood. The CDR3 region is CASSPEGANYGYTF. CDR3 sequence (DNA): TGTGCCAGCAGCCCGGAGGGAGCTAACTATGGCTACACCTTC.